Here is one TCR beta chain with its context. Assay: immunoSEQ multiplex PCR; the TCRdb copy retains only in-frame clones and omits some. The data hold roughly 67,000 clones, with about 75% observed a single time. This sample is part of a study of memory CD4+ T cells and cytomegalovirus serostatus. Germline V gene data show CDR1 as MNHNS and CDR2 as SASEGT. The CDR3 has 11 residues. V gave up 6 bases and J gave up 0 bases, with 2 bases separating them. Single viable CD3+CD4+CD8-CD45RO+ cells were sorted as the memory CD4+ T cells. The rearrangement uses TRBV6-1 and TRBJ1-2; D not certain. Sequencing was done on a sample of memory CD4+ T cells from blood. The sequence came from an adult in good health and CMV-seropositive. The CDR3 loop is CASSTNYGYTF. CDR3 DNA: TGTGCCAGCAGCACTAACTATGGCTACACCTTC.